The source of this T cell receptor (beta chain) is a study of vaccination and CD4 T cells after COVID-19. Study overall: Overlapping peptides covering the spike proteins of SARS-CoV-2, HCoV-NL63, HCoV-OC43 and HCoV-229E were added to stimulate cells.

Note on this clonotype: What it recognizes is unknown.

CD4+ T cells that had been cultured provided DNA sequenced with the Oncomine TCR Beta short-read assay. TCRdb re-analysed the PCR reads in MiXCR, keeping a single row per CDR3 protein. The sample comprises 4,500 to 5,500 distinct CDR3 sequences, about 34% of which are singletons, and roughly 35% rests with the top ten. Treatment described: roughly 11-day PBMC culture with coronavirus spike peptide pools or control peptides (ViraFEST assay). This CDR3 comprises 15 residues. The V gene lost 6 bases and the J gene lost 0 bases, with 12 bases spanning the gap. CDR1 and CDR2 from the germline V gene are LNHDA and SQIVND (reference sequence).

The sample consisted of CD4+ T cells from blood, cultured in vitro, taken after SARS-CoV-2 vaccination. The chain combines TRBV19 with TRBJ1-5, with D perhaps matching TRBD1 (5 bases). This clonotype was obtained from a human donor who had recovered from COVID-19. CDR3 in DNA: TGTGCCAGTAGGGCCGGGACGTATAGCAATCAGCCCCAGCATTTT. Its translation is CASRAGTYSNQPQHF.